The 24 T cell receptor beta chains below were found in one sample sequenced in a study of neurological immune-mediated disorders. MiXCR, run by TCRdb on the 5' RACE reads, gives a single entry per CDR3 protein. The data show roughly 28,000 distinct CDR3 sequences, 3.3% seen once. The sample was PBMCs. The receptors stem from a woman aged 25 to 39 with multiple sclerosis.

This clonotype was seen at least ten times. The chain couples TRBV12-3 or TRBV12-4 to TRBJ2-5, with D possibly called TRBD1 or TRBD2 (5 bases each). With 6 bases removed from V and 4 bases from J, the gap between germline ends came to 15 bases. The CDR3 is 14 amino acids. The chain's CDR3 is CASSSRGDGETQYF. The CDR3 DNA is TGTGCCAGCAGCTCACGAGGGGACGGAGAGACCCAGTACTTC.

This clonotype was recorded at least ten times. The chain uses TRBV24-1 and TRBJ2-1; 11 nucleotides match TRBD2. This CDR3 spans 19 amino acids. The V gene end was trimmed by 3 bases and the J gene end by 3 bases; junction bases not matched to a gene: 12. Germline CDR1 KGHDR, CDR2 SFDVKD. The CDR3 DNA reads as TGTGCCACCAGTGATCGGGACAGGGAGCTAGCGGGAGGCTACAATGAGCAGTTCTTC. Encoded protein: CATSDRDRELAGGYNEQFF.

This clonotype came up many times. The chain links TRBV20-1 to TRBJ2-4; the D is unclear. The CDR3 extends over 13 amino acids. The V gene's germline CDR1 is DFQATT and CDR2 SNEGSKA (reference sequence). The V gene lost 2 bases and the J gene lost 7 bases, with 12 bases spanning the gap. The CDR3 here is CSARPFPRNIQYF. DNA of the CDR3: TGCAGTGCTAGACCCTTTCCTCGGAACATTCAGTACTTC.

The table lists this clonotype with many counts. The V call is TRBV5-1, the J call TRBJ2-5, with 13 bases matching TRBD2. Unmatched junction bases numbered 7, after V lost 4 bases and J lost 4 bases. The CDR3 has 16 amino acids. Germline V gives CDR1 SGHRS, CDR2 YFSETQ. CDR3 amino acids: CASSTELAGGRETQYF. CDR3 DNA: TGCGCCAGCAGCACGGAACTAGCGGGGGGGAGAGAGACCCAGTACTTC.

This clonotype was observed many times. CDR3 sequence: CSARPTGSNQPQHF. As DNA, the CDR3 is TGCAGTGCTAGACCTACAGGAAGCAATCAGCCCCAGCATTTT. The chain uses TRBV20-1 and TRBJ1-5; tentatively, D is TRBD1 (5 bases). Trimming removed 2 bases at V and 1 base at J, with 9 bases between. CDR1 DFQATT and CDR2 SNEGSKA come from the germline V gene (reference sequence). This CDR3 contains 14 residues.

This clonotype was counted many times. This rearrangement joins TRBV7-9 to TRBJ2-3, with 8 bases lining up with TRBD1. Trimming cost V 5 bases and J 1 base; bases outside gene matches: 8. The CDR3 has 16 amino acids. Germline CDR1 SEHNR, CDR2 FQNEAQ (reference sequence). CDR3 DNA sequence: TGTGCCAGCAGCATCTACGGGACAGGAGGCACAGATACGCAGTATTTT. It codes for CASSIYGTGGTDTQYF.

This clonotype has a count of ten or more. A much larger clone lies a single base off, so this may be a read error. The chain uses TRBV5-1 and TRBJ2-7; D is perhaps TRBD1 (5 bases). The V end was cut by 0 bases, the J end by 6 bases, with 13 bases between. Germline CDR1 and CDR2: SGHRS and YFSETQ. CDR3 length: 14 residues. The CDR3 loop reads CASSLGQNKIEQYF. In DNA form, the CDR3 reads TGCGCCAGCAGCTTGGGACAGAATAAGATCGAGCAGTACTTC.

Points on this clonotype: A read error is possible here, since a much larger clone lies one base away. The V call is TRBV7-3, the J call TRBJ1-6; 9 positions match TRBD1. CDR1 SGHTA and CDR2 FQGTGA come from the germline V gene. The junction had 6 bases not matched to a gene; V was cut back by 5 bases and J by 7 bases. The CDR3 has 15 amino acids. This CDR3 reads CASSMTGGINSPLHF. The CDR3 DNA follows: TGTGCCAGCAGCATGACAGGGGGAATAAATTCACCCCTCCACTTT.

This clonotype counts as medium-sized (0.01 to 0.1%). The CDR3 here is CASRDPGVEAFF. The CDR3 bases are TGTGCCAGCAGGGACCCAGGGGTTGAAGCTTTCTTT. The chain combines TRBV12-3 or TRBV12-4 with TRBJ1-1; D is perhaps TRBD1 (6 bases). The CDR3 runs 12 residues. The V end lost 6 bases, the J end lost 7 bases, and 12 bases lay between the germline ends.

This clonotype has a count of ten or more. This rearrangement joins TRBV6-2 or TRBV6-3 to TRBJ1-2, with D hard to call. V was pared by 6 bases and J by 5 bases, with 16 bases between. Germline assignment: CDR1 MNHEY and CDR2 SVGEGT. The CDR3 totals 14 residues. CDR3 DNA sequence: TGTGCCAGCAGGACGGACTCCCGAAATTATGGCTACACCTTC. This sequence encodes CASRTDSRNYGYTF.

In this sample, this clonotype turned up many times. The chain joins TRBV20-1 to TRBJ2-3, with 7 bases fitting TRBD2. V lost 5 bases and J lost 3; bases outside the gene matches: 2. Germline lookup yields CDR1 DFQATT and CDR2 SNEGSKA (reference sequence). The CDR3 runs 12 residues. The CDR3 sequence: CSARGDTDTQYF. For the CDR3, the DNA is TGCAGTGCTCGGGGGGATACAGATACGCAGTATTTT.

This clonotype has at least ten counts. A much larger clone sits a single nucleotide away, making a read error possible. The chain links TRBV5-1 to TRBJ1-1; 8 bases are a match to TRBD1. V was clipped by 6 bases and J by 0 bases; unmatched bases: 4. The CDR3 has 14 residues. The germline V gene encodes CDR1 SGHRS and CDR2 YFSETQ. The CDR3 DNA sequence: TGCGCCAGCAAACGGACAGGGATGAACACTGAAGCTTTCTTT. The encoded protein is CASKRTGMNTEAFF.

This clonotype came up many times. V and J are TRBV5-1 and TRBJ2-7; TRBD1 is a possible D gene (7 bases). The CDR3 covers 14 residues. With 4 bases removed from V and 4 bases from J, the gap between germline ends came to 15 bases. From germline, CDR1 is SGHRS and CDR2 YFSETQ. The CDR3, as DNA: TGCGCCAGCAGCGGGGGGACAGATCTATACGAGCAGTACTTC. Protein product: CASSGGTDLYEQYF.

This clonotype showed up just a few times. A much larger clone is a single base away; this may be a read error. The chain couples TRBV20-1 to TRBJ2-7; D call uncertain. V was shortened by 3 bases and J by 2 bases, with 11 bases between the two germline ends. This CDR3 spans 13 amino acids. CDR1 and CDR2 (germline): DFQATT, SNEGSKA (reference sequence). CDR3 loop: CSASEETPYEQYF. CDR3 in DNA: TGCAGTGCTAGTGAGGAAACCCCCTACGAGCAGTACTTC.

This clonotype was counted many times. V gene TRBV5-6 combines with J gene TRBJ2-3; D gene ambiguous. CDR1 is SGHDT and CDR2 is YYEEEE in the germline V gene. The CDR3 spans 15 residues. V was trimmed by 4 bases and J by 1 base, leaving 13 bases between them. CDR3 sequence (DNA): TGTGCCAGCAGCCAGCTCTCGATAGGCACAGATACGCAGTATTTT. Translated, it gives CASSQLSIGTDTQYF.

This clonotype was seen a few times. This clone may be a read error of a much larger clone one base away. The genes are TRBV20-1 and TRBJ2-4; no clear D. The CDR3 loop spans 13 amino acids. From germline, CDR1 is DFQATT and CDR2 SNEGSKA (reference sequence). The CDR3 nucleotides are TGCAGTGCTAGAGGGGAACCCAAAAAAATTCAGTACTTC. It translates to CSARGEPKKIQYF.

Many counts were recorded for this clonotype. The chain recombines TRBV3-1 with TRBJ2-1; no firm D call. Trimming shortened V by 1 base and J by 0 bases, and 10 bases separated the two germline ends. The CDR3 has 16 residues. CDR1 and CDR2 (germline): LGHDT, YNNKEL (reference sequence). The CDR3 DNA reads TGTGCCAGCAGCCAAGCGGGTGTAAGCTCCTACAATGAGCAGTTCTTC. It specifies CASSQAGVSSYNEQFF.

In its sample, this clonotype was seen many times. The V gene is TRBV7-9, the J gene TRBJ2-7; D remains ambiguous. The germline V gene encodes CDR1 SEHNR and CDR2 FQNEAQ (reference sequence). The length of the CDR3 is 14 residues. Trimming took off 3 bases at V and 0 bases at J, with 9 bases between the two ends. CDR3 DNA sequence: TGTGCCAGCAGCTTGCCGACACCCTCCTACGAGCAGTACTTC. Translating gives CASSLPTPSYEQYF.

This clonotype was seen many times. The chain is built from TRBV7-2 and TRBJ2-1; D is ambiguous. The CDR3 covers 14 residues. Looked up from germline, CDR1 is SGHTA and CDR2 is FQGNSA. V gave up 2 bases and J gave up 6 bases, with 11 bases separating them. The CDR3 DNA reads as TGTGCCAGCAGCTTAAATTGGCAGAGCAATGAGCAGTTCTTC. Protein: CASSLNWQSNEQFF. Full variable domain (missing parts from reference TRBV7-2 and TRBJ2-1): GAGVSQSPSNKVTEKGKDVELRCDPISGHTALYWYRQSLGQGLEFLIYFQGNSAPDKSGLPSDRFSAERTGGSVSTLTIQRTQQEDSAVYLCASSLNWQSNEQFFGPGTRLTVL.

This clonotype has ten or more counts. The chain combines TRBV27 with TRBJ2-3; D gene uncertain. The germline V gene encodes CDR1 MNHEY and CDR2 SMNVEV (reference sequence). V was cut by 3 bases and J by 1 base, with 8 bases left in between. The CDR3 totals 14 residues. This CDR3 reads CASSFSTGTDTQYF. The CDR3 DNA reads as TGTGCCAGCAGTTTTTCCACGGGCACAGATACGCAGTATTTT.

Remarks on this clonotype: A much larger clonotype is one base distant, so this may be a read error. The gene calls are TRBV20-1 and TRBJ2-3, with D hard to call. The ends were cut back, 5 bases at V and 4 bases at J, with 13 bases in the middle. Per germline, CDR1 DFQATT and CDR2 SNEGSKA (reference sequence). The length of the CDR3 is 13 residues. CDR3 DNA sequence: TGCAGTGCTCCAGAGTTAAGGGCAGATACGCAGTATTTT. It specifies CSAPELRADTQYF.

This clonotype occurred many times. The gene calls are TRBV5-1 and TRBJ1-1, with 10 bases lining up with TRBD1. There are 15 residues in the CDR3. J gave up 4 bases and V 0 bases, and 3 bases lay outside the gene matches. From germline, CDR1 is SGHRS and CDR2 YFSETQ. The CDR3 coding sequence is TGCGCCAGCAGCTTGGATCGGACAGGGGGCACTGAAGCTTTCTTT. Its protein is CASSLDRTGGTEAFF.

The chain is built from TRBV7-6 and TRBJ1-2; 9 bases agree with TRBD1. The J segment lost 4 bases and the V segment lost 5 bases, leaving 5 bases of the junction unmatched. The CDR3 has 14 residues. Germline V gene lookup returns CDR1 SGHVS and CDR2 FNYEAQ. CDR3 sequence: CASSPTGGFYGYTF. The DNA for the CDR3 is TGTGCCAGCAGCCCTACAGGGGGCTTCTATGGCTACACCTTC.

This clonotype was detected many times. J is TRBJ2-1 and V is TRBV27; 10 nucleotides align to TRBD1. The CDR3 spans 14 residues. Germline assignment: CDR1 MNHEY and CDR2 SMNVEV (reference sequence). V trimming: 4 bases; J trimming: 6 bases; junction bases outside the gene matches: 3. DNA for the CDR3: TGTGCCAGCAGTTGGGACAGGGGTGCCAATGAGCAGTTCTTC. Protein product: CASSWDRGANEQFF.